This entry lists 4 T cell receptor beta chains sequenced from one sample in a study of CXCR3-negative and CXCR3-positive naive CD8 T cells. Overall study findings and caveats: CXCR3-negative naive cells had less hydrophobic TRB CDR3s than did CXCR3-positive naive cells.

The TRB cDNA libraries were prepared by 5' RACE with UMI labels. TCRdb processed the 5' RACE reads again and assigns one entry to each CDR3 protein, with no DNA. This sample's clone table lists roughly 140,000 distinct CDR3 sequences. These receptors have no known antigen. Material: naive CXCR3+ CD8+ T cells from blood. Regarding subset: CD45RO-CCR7+CD27+CD95- naive CD8+ T cells expressing CXCR3 (TNR3+). These receptors were taken from a human donor in good health. Some clones in this sample may be carry-over from other donors' samples.

V and J are TRBV21-1 and TRBJ2-7; no DNA is available, so the TRBD1 call from TCRdb remains unchecked. TRBV21-1 is classified as a pseudogene. The CDR3 length is 15 residues. CDR3 loop: CASSKGGVVGREQYF.

The chain links TRBV20-1 to TRBJ1-1; the TRBD1 assignment by TCRdb is unverifiable without DNA. Germline V gene data show CDR1 as DFQATT and CDR2 as SNEGSKA (reference sequence). The CDR3 loop spans 13 amino acids. CDR3: CSAGQGDGTEAFF.

This sequence joins TRBV24-1 and TRBJ2-5; without DNA, the TCRdb call of TRBD1 cannot be checked. This CDR3 has 12 residues. The germline gives CDR1 KGHDR, CDR2 SFDVKD. The CDR3 here is CATSDLTGQLYF.

The V call is TRBV29-1, the J call TRBJ2-1. CDR3 length equals 14 residues. Germline assignment: CDR1 SQVTM and CDR2 ANQGSEA. The CDR3 reads CSVEGLQGENEQFF.